The following is a T cell receptor beta chain sequence with its context. Its antigen remains unidentified. Base qualities are missing; no much larger clone stands one base away. The library relied on the immunoSEQ multiplex PCR assay. Sourced from immuneACCESS, this table was stored by TCRdb with only in-frame sequences that have V and J called. A share of the clones is absent; for the studies checked, an unresolved V gene accounts for under half, and the remainder has no known explanation. The sample table contains around 29,000 clones; only one count was recorded for around three quarters of them. The ten biggest clones cover approximately 5.4% of the sample. The CDR3 starts with the cysteine, ends with the phenylalanine, and has 14 residues. Here the CDR3 DNA is all that survives: 42 bases in frame from base 1. The V and J ends are trimmed by 3 bases and 1 base, leaving 9 bases between them. From a lookup of the germline V gene (reference sequence), CDR1 and CDR2 are MNHEY and SMNVEV.

The data belong to a study of Siglec-9 on CD8 T cells in melanoma (dated by TCRdb to the late 2010s). About the study as a whole: The study investigated Siglec-9 expression on CD8+ T cells and the role of Siglec-9 in regulating T cells in the melanoma tumor microenvironment. Study-wide conclusions, independent of this receptor: According to the report, an effector memory CD8+ T-cell subset that seemed to build up inside melanoma tumors was both marked and regulated by Siglec-9.

The receptor comes from a human donor in good health. The sequencing input was Siglec-9- CD8+ T cells sorted from blood. The sample's cell subset or site, from its label and the paper: CD8 T cells lacking Siglec-9. The rearranged segments are TRBV27 and TRBJ1-1, with the D gene not clear enough to name. DNA sequence: TGTGCCAGCAGTTTTGTCAGAGAGAACACTGAAGCTTTCTTT. It encodes CASSFVRENTEAFF.